The clone carrying this T cell receptor (beta chain) came up a few times. The data stem from a study of regulatory T cells in long-lasting Graves disease. The time point was: newly diagnosed GD, antithyroid drugs for less than 3 months. PBMC RNA was the source of the TCR library. Building the TCR beta libraries relied on iRepertoire HTBI primers, and CDR3 regions underwent Arm-PCR. TCRdb called the multiplex PCR reads again in MiXCR, with one record for every CDR3 protein. This sample has 400,000 to 550,000 distinct CDR3 sequences, with 15% to 20% found just once. Germline V gene sequence: CDR1 DFQATT, CDR2 SNEGSKA (reference sequence). V lost 4 bases and J lost 9, with 15 bases in between. There are 12 residues in the CDR3. The same data also went into a second study, on T cells in Graves' hyperthyroidism and ophthalmopathy. That paper adds: The study enrolled patients aged 18 to 65 with newly diagnosed hyperthyroidism of under 2 months' duration.

V usage is TRBV20-1 and J usage is TRBJ2-5; a possible D gene is TRBD1 (6 bases). This sequence was found in a woman younger than 35 with Graves disease. Material: peripheral blood mononuclear cells (PBMCs), obtained at new diagnosis, from a patient treated with antithyroid drugs. The CDR3 here is CSANTGPAAQYF. CDR3 coding DNA: TGCAGTGCTAATACAGGGCCGGCGGCCCAGTACTTC.